Sequencing of this T cell receptor (beta chain) was carried out in a study of blood T cell repertoires in COVID-19. For the study at large: The origin of the acute and convalescent COVID-19 samples was the United States, Italy and Spain. The analysed material was cDNA or gDNA that came from T cells, B-cell-depleted T cells, or PBMCs.

V shed 1 base and J shed 5 bases, with 9 bases lying between them. CDR3 length: 13 residues. Germline-derived CDR1 and CDR2 are SGHNT and YYREEE (reference sequence). Original processing methods: Amplified reference gene primers provided the basis for estimating nucleated cell counts. Using immunoSEQ multiplex PCR, the repertoire was profiled, and TCRdb retains in-frame clones only, with some absent. The V and J calls and clone size were taken over from that table, and D and trimming were inferred from the DNA. This table has roughly 290,000 clones, more than 75% appearing once. Sequenced material: peripheral blood. The TCR originated in a woman aged 45-60 years who had recovered from COVID-19. The chain carries TRBV5-4 and TRBJ1-2; D uncertain. CDR3 sequence reads: CASSLPGEYGYTF. The CDR3, as DNA: TGTGCCAGCAGCTTGCCGGGAGAATATGGCTACACCTTC.